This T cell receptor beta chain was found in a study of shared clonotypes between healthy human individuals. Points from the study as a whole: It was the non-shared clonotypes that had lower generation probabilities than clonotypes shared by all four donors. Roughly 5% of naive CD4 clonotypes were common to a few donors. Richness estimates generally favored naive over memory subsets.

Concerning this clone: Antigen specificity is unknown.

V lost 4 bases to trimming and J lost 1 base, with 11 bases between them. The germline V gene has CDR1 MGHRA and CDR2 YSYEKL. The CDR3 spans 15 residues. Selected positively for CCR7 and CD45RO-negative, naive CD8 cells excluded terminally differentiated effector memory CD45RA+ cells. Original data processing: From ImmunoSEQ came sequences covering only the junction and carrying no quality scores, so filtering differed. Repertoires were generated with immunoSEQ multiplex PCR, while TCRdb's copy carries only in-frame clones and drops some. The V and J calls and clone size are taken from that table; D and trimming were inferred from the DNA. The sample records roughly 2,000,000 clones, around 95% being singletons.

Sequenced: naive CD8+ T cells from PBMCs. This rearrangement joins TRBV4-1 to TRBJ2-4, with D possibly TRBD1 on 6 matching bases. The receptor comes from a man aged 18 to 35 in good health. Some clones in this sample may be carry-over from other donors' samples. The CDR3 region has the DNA TGCGCCAGCAGCCGGAATCAGGGGGCCAAAAACATTCAGTACTTC. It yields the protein CASSRNQGAKNIQYF.